The 26 T cell receptor beta chains listed next were all sequenced from one sample in a study of cytomegalovirus exposure and HLA in healthy donors. Here immunoSEQ multiplex PCR was the method, and the copy in TCRdb shows in-frame clones only, minus some. The sample has about 220,000 clones; 75% to 95% are singletons. The material sequenced was PBMCs. All receptors come from a young woman in good health and CMV-seronegative.

The rearrangement uses TRBV4-2 and TRBJ2-7; tentative D call: TRBD1 (6 bases). V was pared by 3 bases and J by 6 bases, with 12 bases between. Germline loops: CDR1 LGHNA, CDR2 YNFKEQ. CDR3 length: 13 residues. CDR3 nucleotide sequence: TGTGCCAGCAGCCAGGTTTTAGGGGGCGAGCAGTACTTC. Protein: CASSQVLGGEQYF.

CDR3 coding DNA: TGTGCCAGCAGCCCCCGGAGCGGGAGATTTGGTGAGCAGTTCTTC. Amino acid sequence: CASSPRSGRFGEQFF. The chain has TRBV5-6 and TRBJ2-1, with TRBD2 identical over 8 bases. CDR1 SGHDT and CDR2 YYEEEE come from the germline V gene. There are 15 residues in the CDR3. V dropped 4 bases and J dropped 9; count of bases not matched to a gene: 12.

The genes are TRBV9 and TRBJ1-3; D call uncertain. The CDR3 spans 17 residues. Between the trimmed V and J ends, which lost 0 bases and 2 bases, there was a span of 15 bases. Per germline, CDR1 SGDLS and CDR2 YYNGEE. CDR3 region: CASSVVGRGTAGNTIYF. The CDR3 DNA reads TGTGCCAGCAGCGTAGTAGGTCGGGGAACTGCTGGAAACACCATATATTTT.

The J gene is TRBJ1-2, the V gene TRBV28, with a tentative D call TRBD1 (5 bases). Germline V gene data show CDR1 as MDHEN and CDR2 as SYDVKM. V shed 1 base and J shed 4 bases, with 19 bases lying between them. The CDR3 spans 17 residues. The chain's CDR3 is CASSLSLAAGTFYGYTF. In DNA, the CDR3 is TGTGCCAGCAGTTTATCACTAGCAGCCGGGACCTTCTATGGCTACACCTTC.

The gene calls are TRBV5-4 and TRBJ1-2, with D hard to call. Between the trimmed V and J ends, which lost 0 bases and 2 bases, there was a span of 5 bases. Germline lookup yields CDR1 SGHNT and CDR2 YYREEE (reference sequence). The CDR3 sequence is 13 residues long. The CDR3 sequence: CASSLGGNYGYTF. CDR3 sequence (DNA): TGTGCCAGCAGCTTGGGAGGGAACTATGGCTACACCTTC. Together with reference TRBV5-4 and TRBJ1-2, the CDR3 gives the full variable domain: ETGVTQSPTHLIKTRGQQVTLRCSSQSGHNTVSWYQQALGQGPQFIFQYYREEENGRGNFPPRFSGLQFPNYSSELNVNALELDDSALYLCASSLGGNYGYTFGSGTRLTVV.

The gene calls are TRBV5-4 and TRBJ2-7, with TRBD1 matching 10 bases. The germline V gene encodes CDR1 SGHNT and CDR2 YYREEE (reference sequence). V shed 4 bases and J 5 bases; nucleotides not matched to a gene: 9. This CDR3 region has 15 residues. CDR3 in amino acids: CASSAWGTGVHEQYF. The CDR3 DNA reads as TGTGCCAGCAGCGCATGGGGGACAGGGGTCCACGAGCAGTACTTC.

The chain recombines TRBV10-2 with TRBJ2-2, with a weak D call TRBD2 (6 bases). This CDR3 has 15 residues. Per the germline V gene, CDR1 is WSHSY and CDR2 is SAAADI. Trimming took off 4 bases at V and 6 bases at J, with 15 bases between the two ends. In DNA, the CDR3 is TGCGCCAGCAGTGTCGTAGGGAGGAATCCCGGGGAGCTGTTTTTT. Translation: CASSVVGRNPGELFF.

The chain links TRBV6-5 to TRBJ2-2; no reliable D call. Germline-derived CDR1 and CDR2 are MNHEY and SVGAGI. The CDR3 totals 13 residues. V was shortened by 0 bases and J by 7 bases, with 6 bases between the two germline ends. The CDR3 region is CASSYSRGGELFF. DNA of the CDR3: TGTGCCAGCAGTTACTCCCGAGGCGGGGAGCTGTTTTTT.

The chain recombines TRBV6-4 with TRBJ2-3; 9 nucleotides agree with TRBD2. There are 16 residues in the CDR3. The J segment lost 2 bases and the V segment lost 0 bases, leaving 3 bases of the junction unmatched. Germline values: CDR1 MRHNA, CDR2 SNTAGT. The CDR3, as DNA: TGTGCCAGCAGTGACTCGGGCGGGAGGGCCACAGATACGCAGTATTTT. Protein product: CASSDSGGRATDTQYF.

This sequence joins TRBV2 and TRBJ2-7; a weak D match, TRBD2 (6 bases). V gave up 2 bases and J gave up 5 bases, with 16 bases separating them. Germline values: CDR1 SNHLY, CDR2 FYNNEI. The CDR3 has 15 amino acids. The CDR3 DNA reads as TGTGCCAGCAGTGAATCTCCGGGACTCCCAGACGAGCAGTACTTC. As protein: CASSESPGLPDEQYF.

This sequence joins TRBV11-2 and TRBJ2-1, with 8 bases matching TRBD2. This CDR3 is 13 amino acids long. Germline trimming cut 5 bases from V and 8 bases from J; bases unmatched to any gene: 5. Germline V gene sequence: CDR1 SGHAT, CDR2 FQNNGV. The CDR3 region is CASSPAGADEQFF. The DNA for the CDR3 is TGTGCCAGCAGCCCAGCGGGGGCCGATGAGCAGTTCTTC. The full variable domain, rest sourced from reference TRBV11-2 and TRBJ2-1, is EAGVAQSPRYKIIEKRQSVAFWCNPISGHATLYWYQQILGQGPKLLIQFQNNGVVDDSQLPKDRFSAERLKGVDSTLKIQPAKLEDSAVYLCASSPAGADEQFFGPGTRLTVL.

The chain couples TRBV29-1 to TRBJ2-1; D is unclear. The germline V gene encodes CDR1 SQVTM and CDR2 ANQGSEA. This CDR3 comprises 15 residues. The V gene lost 2 bases and the J gene lost 0 bases, with 11 bases spanning the gap. CDR3 sequence: CSVETTFSSYNEQFF. CDR3 bases: TGCAGCGTTGAAACGACTTTTAGCTCCTACAATGAGCAGTTCTTC.

The V gene is TRBV2, the J gene TRBJ1-5; no reliable D call. This CDR3 has 14 residues. The V end was cut by 2 bases, the J end by 5 bases, with 10 bases between. Germline CDR1 is SNHLY and CDR2 is FYNNEI. CDR3: CASSERPTHQPQHF. The CDR3 DNA is TGTGCCAGCAGTGAAAGGCCGACTCATCAGCCCCAGCATTTT.

The rearrangement joins TRBV5-1 to TRBJ2-7; TRBD2 matches 10 bases. Germline values: CDR1 SGHRS, CDR2 YFSETQ. The junction had 10 bases not matched to a gene; V was cut back by 4 bases and J by 3 bases. The CDR3 consists of 16 residues. The CDR3 bases are TGCGCCAGCAGCCCGAGGACTAGCGGAGGGGGCTACGAGCAGTACTTC. Amino acid sequence: CASSPRTSGGGYEQYF.

The chain combines TRBV29-1 with TRBJ2-7; a weak D match, TRBD1 (6 bases). The V end was cut by 0 bases, the J end by 5 bases, with 17 bases between. CDR1 and CDR2 (germline): SQVTM, ANQGSEA. CDR3 length: 15 residues. The CDR3 protein is CSVEDTGFGSDEQYF. As DNA, the CDR3 is TGCAGCGTTGAAGATACAGGGTTCGGGTCTGACGAGCAGTACTTC.

This clone was seen more than once but under ten times. The chain couples TRBV14 to TRBJ2-7; no firm D call. Germline loops: CDR1 SGHDN, CDR2 FVKESK. V lost 0 bases, J lost 6 bases, and 9 bases lay in between. The CDR3 covers 13 residues. The DNA of the CDR3 is TGTGCCAGCAGCCAAGACCCCCGAGCCGAGCAGTACTTC. Its translation: CASSQDPRAEQYF.

The chain recombines TRBV5-1 with TRBJ2-7; 7 positions agree with TRBD2. The CDR3 consists of 15 residues. V was clipped by 0 bases and J by 5 bases; unmatched bases: 8. Germline V CDR1 and CDR2: SGHRS, YFSETQ. The CDR3 DNA follows: TGCGCCAGCAGCTTGGTGGCGGGAGCGAACCACGAGCAGTACTTC. Amino acid sequence: CASSLVAGANHEQYF.

The J gene is TRBJ2-1, the V gene TRBV12-5; TRBD2 agrees at 9 bases. The CDR3 length is 14 residues. Looked up from germline, CDR1 is LGHNT and CDR2 is FRNRAP. The ends lost 7 bases at V and 9 bases at J; junction bases unmatched: 10. The CDR3 DNA is TGTGCTAGTGTTCATAGCGGGAGACTTGGTGAGCAGTTCTTC. Amino acid sequence: CASVHSGRLGEQFF.

The CDR3 protein is CASSLDGARNEQFF. In DNA, the CDR3 is TGCGCCAGCAGCTTGGATGGGGCGCGGAATGAGCAGTTCTTC. The chain carries TRBV5-1 and TRBJ2-1; possible D gene TRBD1, 5 bases. CDR1 SGHRS and CDR2 YFSETQ come from the germline V gene. Trimming pared 0 bases from V and 7 bases from J, leaving 11 bases between. This CDR3 spans 14 amino acids.

The chain recombines TRBV11-2 with TRBJ2-7; perhaps TRBD2 as D (5 bases). The germline V gene encodes CDR1 SGHAT and CDR2 FQNNGV. Trimming left V 4 bases short and J 0 bases short, with 13 bases between. CDR3 size: 15 residues. In DNA, the CDR3 is TGTGCCAGCAGCTCGGACTCCCGGAGCTCCTACGAGCAGTACTTC. Its translation: CASSSDSRSSYEQYF. Together with reference TRBV11-2 and TRBJ2-7, the CDR3 gives the full variable domain: EAGVAQSPRYKIIEKRQSVAFWCNPISGHATLYWYQQILGQGPKLLIQFQNNGVVDDSQLPKDRFSAERLKGVDSTLKIQPAKLEDSAVYLCASSSDSRSSYEQYFGPGTRLTVT.

The rearrangement joins TRBV6-5 to TRBJ1-1, with 8 bases fitting TRBD1. Germline V gives CDR1 MNHEY, CDR2 SVGAGI. The trim removed 6 bases at V and 4 bases at J, leaving 10 bases unmatched. The CDR3 spans 15 residues. The CDR3 bases are TGTGCCAGCAGGAGGACAGGGCAATATGGCACTGAAGCTTTCTTT. It encodes CASRRTGQYGTEAFF.

This chain links TRBV19 with TRBJ2-5; TRBD1 aligns across 7 bases. CDR3 size: 13 residues. J gave up 2 bases and V 5 bases, and 2 bases lay outside the gene matches. Per germline, CDR1 LNHDA and CDR2 SQIVND (reference sequence). The chain's CDR3 is CASSSDRQETQYF. As DNA, the CDR3 is TGTGCCAGTAGTTCGGACAGGCAAGAGACCCAGTACTTC.

This clone showed up just once. The rearrangement uses TRBV6-1 and TRBJ1-2; D is possibly TRBD1 (5 bases). Trimming stripped 8 bases from V and 8 bases from J, with 24 bases between. Germline lookup yields CDR1 MNHNS and CDR2 SASEGT. The CDR3 spans 15 residues. The CDR3 nucleotides read TGTGCCAGCGAACCGGCCCTCCTAGCGAGGGGCGGCTACACCTTC. It translates to CASEPALLARGGYTF.

The chain joins TRBV6-5 to TRBJ1-2; D call uncertain. Trimming shortened V by 8 bases and J by 0 bases, and 4 bases separated the two germline ends. CDR3 size: 11 residues. Germline CDR1 MNHEY, CDR2 SVGAGI. CDR3 sequence: CASRANYGYTF. The CDR3 DNA reads as TGTGCCAGCCGGGCTAACTATGGCTACACCTTC.

CDR3 bases: TGTGCCAGCAGCTTAGGAGCTCCAGCGAGTATCTACAATGAGCAGTTCTTC. Residues: CASSLGAPASIYNEQFF. The chain is built from TRBV7-2 and TRBJ2-1, with D unclear. Germline CDR1 is SGHTA and CDR2 is FQGNSA. This CDR3 is built from 17 residues. The germline V and J ends were trimmed by 1 base and 3 bases, with 16 bases remaining between them. Drawing the rest from reference TRBV7-2 and TRBJ2-1, the complete variable domain is GAGVSQSPSNKVTEKGKDVELRCDPISGHTALYWYRQSLGQGLEFLIYFQGNSAPDKSGLPSDRFSAERTGGSVSTLTIQRTQQEDSAVYLCASSLGAPASIYNEQFFGPGTRLTVL.

This clone showed up just once. The rearrangement links TRBV28 to TRBJ2-2; D possibly corresponds to TRBD1 (6 bases). The germline V gene encodes CDR1 MDHEN and CDR2 SYDVKM. CDR3 length: 15 amino acids. Deletions cut 6 bases from V and 5 bases from J, with 16 bases between. The CDR3 is CASSEGQISTGELFF. The CDR3 DNA reads TGTGCCAGCAGCGAAGGACAGATTTCGACCGGGGAGCTGTTTTTT.